These 32 T cell receptor beta chains came from one sample sequenced in a study of T-cell reconstitution after alpha-beta-depleted transplantation in children. Preparation of the TCRbeta library involved a method that used unique molecular identifiers. TCRdb re-analysed the PCR reads in MiXCR, keeping a single row per CDR3 protein. The profile shows approximately 1,000,000 distinct CDR3 sequences, roughly 29% of them singletons. The specimen was PBMCs, mostly from graft donor cells, collected 360 days after TCRalphabeta/CD19-depleted stem cell transplant. The receptor set was obtained from a boy younger than two who had a stem cell transplant for SCID, so the T cells may come from the graft donor.

The rearrangement uses TRBV20-1 and TRBJ2-7, with 8 bases aligning to TRBD1. Germline CDR1 reads DFQATT; CDR2 reads SNEGSKA (reference sequence). Trimming at V came to 6 bases and at J to 3 bases, leaving 13 bases not matched to a gene. This CDR3 region has 15 residues. The CDR3 reads CSAVSDRGVYYEQYF. The CDR3 DNA reads TGCAGTGCCGTATCCGACAGGGGAGTTTACTACGAGCAGTACTTC.

CDR3 sequence (DNA): TGTGCCAGCAGCCCGACAGGGGGCCGTAGGGGAAACACCATATATTTT. Translating gives CASSPTGGRRGNTIYF. The chain employs TRBV2 and TRBJ1-3; 10 bases line up with TRBD1. The J segment lost 4 bases and the V segment lost 6 bases, leaving 9 bases of the junction unmatched. Germline values: CDR1 SNHLY, CDR2 FYNNEI. The CDR3 is 16 residues long.

The chain is built from TRBV6-5 and TRBJ1-3; 8 bases line up with TRBD1. This CDR3 region has 15 residues. After removal of 2 bases from V and 7 bases from J, the junction contained 7 bases not matched to a gene. Per the germline V gene, CDR1 is MNHEY and CDR2 is SVGAGI. The CDR3 protein is CASSYVQGAGNTIYF. The CDR3 region has the DNA TGTGCCAGCAGTTACGTCCAGGGGGCAGGGAACACCATATATTTT.

The CDR3 here is CATRPPPVNEQFF. The CDR3 DNA sequence: TGTGCCACCCGGCCTCCCCCGGTGAATGAGCAGTTCTTC. The chain combines TRBV6-1 with TRBJ2-1, with D uncertain. This CDR3 region has 13 residues. The germline V gene encodes CDR1 MNHNS and CDR2 SASEGT. V gave up 10 bases and J gave up 7 bases, with 17 bases separating them.

This clonotype showed up just a few times. This chain connects TRBV5-1 to TRBJ2-1; D may be TRBD1 (5 bases). CDR3 length: 15 amino acids. V was trimmed by 0 bases and J by 7 bases, leaving 14 bases between them. Per the germline V gene, CDR1 is SGHRS and CDR2 is YFSETQ. CDR3 region: CASSLGGGPKNEQFF. Written as DNA, the CDR3 is TGCGCCAGCAGCTTGGGGGGCGGCCCCAAGAATGAGCAGTTCTTC.

The chain recombines TRBV2 with TRBJ1-2; no clear D. Trimming removed 3 bases at V and 7 bases at J, with 3 bases between. Looked up from germline, CDR1 is SNHLY and CDR2 is FYNNEI. The CDR3 extends over 10 amino acids. For the CDR3, the DNA is TGTGCCAGCAGTGAGTTTGGCTACACCTTC. Protein sequence: CASSEFGYTF.

This chain links TRBV28 with TRBJ1-3; D gene unclear. Trimming removed 3 bases at V and 0 bases at J, with 15 bases between. Per the germline V gene, CDR1 is MDHEN and CDR2 is SYDVKM. The CDR3 has 17 amino acids. The chain's CDR3 is CASSFSSGVPSGNTIYF. CDR3 DNA sequence: TGTGCCAGCAGTTTTTCGTCCGGCGTGCCCTCTGGAAACACCATATATTTT.

This sequence joins TRBV5-1 and TRBJ2-5; 8 nucleotides agree with TRBD2. Per the germline V gene, CDR1 is SGHRS and CDR2 is YFSETQ. Unmatched junction bases numbered 8, after V lost 2 bases and J lost 2 bases. The CDR3 length is 16 residues. In DNA, the CDR3 is TGCGCCAGCAGCTTCAAGACGGGGGGGAAACAAGAGACCCAGTACTTC. It yields the protein CASSFKTGGKQETQYF.

The rearrangement uses TRBV7-8 and TRBJ2-2, with a possible D match to TRBD2 (5 bases). CDR1 and CDR2 from the germline V gene are SGHVS and FQNEAQ. The V gene lost 5 bases and the J gene lost 5 bases, with 18 bases spanning the gap. CDR3 length equals 16 residues. The CDR3 loop is CASSQDRVRGTGELFF. The CDR3 DNA reads as TGTGCCAGCAGCCAAGATCGGGTCAGAGGGACCGGGGAGCTGTTTTTT.

J is TRBJ2-2 and V is TRBV29-1; D is uncertain. V shed 7 bases and J shed 7 bases, with 13 bases lying between them. The CDR3 length is 12 residues. Germline values: CDR1 SQVTM, CDR2 ANQGSEA. For the CDR3, the DNA is TGCAGCGGGCTAAGTACCGGCGGGGAGCTGTTTTTT. Translating it yields CSGLSTGGELFF.

The chain is built from TRBV2 and TRBJ1-1, with 7 bases that match TRBD1. Germline-derived CDR1 and CDR2 are SNHLY and FYNNEI. This CDR3 region has 12 residues. V shed 4 bases, J shed 6 bases, and the junction held 2 bases outside the gene matches. In nucleotides, the CDR3 is TGTGCCAGCAGTGTTGACAGGGCTGAAGCTTTCTTT. Its protein product is CASSVDRAEAFF. The full variable domain, rest sourced from reference TRBV2 and TRBJ1-1, is EPEVTQTPSHQVTQMGQEVILRCVPISNHLYFYWYRQILGQKVEFLVSFYNNEISEKSEIFDDQFSVERPDGSNFTLKIRSTKLEDSAMYFCASSVDRAEAFFGQGTRLTVV.

There are a few counts of this clonotype. V and J are TRBV5-6 and TRBJ2-1; 8 bases line up with TRBD2. Trimming took 3 bases from V and 4 from J; bases not matched to a gene: 12. Germline V gene data show CDR1 as SGHDT and CDR2 as YYEEEE. The CDR3 length is 17 residues. In DNA, the CDR3 is TGTGCCAGCAGCTCTGGACTAGCCCGCGGGTTTTACAATGAGCAGTTCTTC. Its translation: CASSSGLARGFYNEQFF.

J is TRBJ1-1 and V is TRBV27, with D maybe TRBD1 (5 bases). Between the trimmed V and J ends, which lost 3 bases and 5 bases, there was a span of 10 bases. CDR1 is MNHEY and CDR2 is SMNVEV in the germline V gene (reference sequence). CDR3 length: 13 amino acids. CDR3 in DNA: TGTGCCAGCAGTTTTGTAGAGGGGACTGAAGCTTTCTTT. It yields the protein CASSFVEGTEAFF.

This chain links TRBV5-6 with TRBJ2-3, with 8 bases identical to TRBD2. The germline CDR1 and CDR2 sequences are SGHDT and YYEEEE. The CDR3 consists of 17 residues. V shed 4 bases, J shed 0 bases, and the junction held 10 bases outside the gene matches. The CDR3: CASSPRGDWRSTDTQYF. The CDR3 region has the DNA TGTGCCAGCAGCCCGCGGGGGGACTGGAGAAGCACAGATACGCAGTATTTT.

CDR3 region: CSARHAYNEKLFF. Written as DNA, the CDR3 is TGCAGTGCTAGGCACGCGTATAATGAAAAACTGTTTTTT. This chain connects TRBV20-1 to TRBJ1-4, with unresolved D. Trimming pared 3 bases from V and 4 bases from J, leaving 9 bases between. The CDR3 spans 13 residues. Per germline, CDR1 DFQATT and CDR2 SNEGSKA (reference sequence).

J is TRBJ2-1 and V is TRBV12-3 or TRBV12-4, with D tentatively TRBD1 (7 bases). The CDR3 totals 15 residues. Trimming took 7 bases from V and 3 from J, leaving 16 bases between them. This chain's CDR3 is CASNFDREVYNEQFF. CDR3 DNA sequence: TGTGCCAGCAATTTTGACAGGGAGGTCTACAATGAGCAGTTCTTC.

This clonotype has only a few counts. The DNA for the CDR3 is TGCGCCAGCAGAGTGGATGGCGGGGGAAGTTCGGATACGCAGTATTTT. As protein: CASRVDGGGSSDTQYF. V and J are TRBV5-1 and TRBJ2-3; TRBD2 aligns across 7 bases. The CDR3 consists of 16 residues. The junction had 15 bases not matched to a gene; V was cut back by 5 bases and J by 6 bases. Per germline, CDR1 SGHRS and CDR2 YFSETQ.

The chain combines TRBV18 with TRBJ1-1; 7 bases are shared with TRBD1. The CDR3 runs 16 residues. Germline V gene sequence: CDR1 KGHSH, CDR2 LQKENI. V was clipped by 3 bases and J by 1 base; unmatched bases: 8. CDR3: CASSPRDSSKNTEAFF. The CDR3 bases are TGTGCCAGCTCACCGAGGGACAGTTCTAAGAACACTGAAGCTTTCTTT.

This rearrangement joins TRBV6-1 to TRBJ2-1; 14 nucleotides align to TRBD2. This CDR3 is 17 amino acids long. Losses at the gene ends were 10 bases for V and 6 bases for J; bases not matched to a gene: 14. CDR1 is MNHNS and CDR2 is SASEGT in the germline V gene. DNA for the CDR3: TGTGCCACCTCCGGACTAGCGGGGGGCCGGGGGGTCAATGAGCAGTTCTTC. Encoded protein: CATSGLAGGRGVNEQFF.

This clonotype has just a few counts. J is TRBJ2-2 and V is TRBV29-1, with 8 positions matching TRBD1. CDR1 and CDR2 from the germline V gene are SQVTM and ANQGSEA. Trimming removed 6 bases from V and 3 bases from J; junction bases left unmatched: 0. The CDR3 has 12 amino acids. The CDR3 DNA reads as TGCAGCGTACAGGGGGACACCGGGGAGCTGTTTTTT. It encodes CSVQGDTGELFF.

V usage is TRBV25-1 and J usage is TRBJ1-2; 7 bases match TRBD1. V lost 2 bases, J lost 2 bases, and 11 bases stayed unmatched. CDR1 is MGHDK and CDR2 is SYGVNS in the germline V gene. The CDR3 has 17 residues. The CDR3 bases are TGTGCCAGCAGTGAAGTCGTCGGGACAGAATTCAACTATGGCTACACCTTC. Translation: CASSEVVGTEFNYGYTF.

The table lists this clonotype with a few counts. The V gene is TRBV3-1, the J gene TRBJ1-6, with 10 bases aligning to TRBD1. CDR3 length: 17 amino acids. The V segment lost 6 bases and the J segment 9 bases; nucleotides outside the gene matches: 14. Germline V gene lookup returns CDR1 LGHDT and CDR2 YNNKEL (reference sequence). Written as DNA, the CDR3 is TGTGCCAGCAGGACCGGGACAGGGGATCAAATGGCTTCACCCCTCCACTTT. Its protein is CASRTGTGDQMASPLHF.

This clonotype has a count of ten or more. J is TRBJ2-5 and V is TRBV7-9; 9 bases are shared with TRBD2. After removal of 2 bases from V and 3 bases from J, the junction contained 4 bases not matched to a gene. Looked up from germline, CDR1 is SEHNR and CDR2 is FQNEAQ (reference sequence). The CDR3 loop spans 15 amino acids. CDR3 region: CASSLSLAGKETQYF. The DNA of the CDR3 is TGTGCCAGCAGCTTAAGCCTAGCGGGGAAAGAGACCCAGTACTTC.

Only a few counts were recorded for this clonotype. The chain uses TRBV9 and TRBJ2-1, with TRBD2 identical over 8 bases. V shed 0 bases and J 5 bases; nucleotides not matched to a gene: 4. Germline V gene sequence: CDR1 SGDLS, CDR2 YYNGEE. There are 15 residues in the CDR3. CDR3 region: CASSVGGGPHNEQFF. In DNA form, the CDR3 reads TGTGCCAGCAGCGTAGGCGGGGGGCCCCACAATGAGCAGTTCTTC.

V is TRBV12-3 or TRBV12-4 and J is TRBJ2-6; possibly TRBD2 for D (5 bases). This CDR3 contains 16 residues. The V end was cut by 8 bases, the J end by 1 base, with 15 bases between. The CDR3 region is CASRPPWESGANVLTF. The DNA for the CDR3 is TGTGCCAGCCGACCACCATGGGAGTCTGGGGCCAACGTCCTGACTTTC.

The chain couples TRBV24-1 to TRBJ2-5; a weak D match, TRBD1 (6 bases). The CDR3 sequence is 12 residues long. In germline, CDR1 is KGHDR, CDR2 SFDVKD. Trimming left V 7 bases short and J 5 bases short, with 10 bases between. Here the CDR3 reads CATSPRGETQYF. CDR3 in DNA: TGTGCCACCAGCCCGAGGGGGGAGACCCAGTACTTC.

This clonotype appeared a few times. V is TRBV20-1 and J is TRBJ1-1; a weak D match, TRBD1 (5 bases). V was clipped by 5 bases and J by 0 bases, with 10 bases between them. The CDR3 is 13 amino acids. CDR1 is DFQATT and CDR2 is SNEGSKA in the germline V gene (reference sequence). The CDR3 sequence is CSAPDRMNTEAFF. The CDR3 DNA reads TGCAGTGCTCCTGACAGAATGAACACTGAAGCTTTCTTT.

This clonotype has just a few counts. The chain links TRBV12-3 or TRBV12-4 to TRBJ2-7; D unclear. CDR3 length equals 12 residues. V was shortened by 6 bases and J by 6 bases, with 12 bases between the two germline ends. The CDR3 DNA follows: TGTGCCAGCAGCTTGCAATGGAGCGAGCAGTACTTC. It codes for CASSLQWSEQYF.

This clonotype was found a few times. The chain has TRBV12-3 or TRBV12-4 and TRBJ1-4; D unresolved. This CDR3 comprises 11 residues. V gave up 4 bases and J gave up 11 bases, with 8 bases separating them. This CDR3 reads CASSSGSKLFF. The CDR3 nucleotides read TGTGCCAGCAGTTCCGGGTCCAAACTGTTTTTT.

In its sample, this clonotype was seen many times. The chain uses TRBV7-8 and TRBJ2-7; tentatively, D is TRBD2 (5 bases). From germline, CDR1 is SGHVS and CDR2 FQNEAQ. The CDR3 has 13 residues. V lost 5 bases to trimming and J lost 5 bases, with 13 bases between them. CDR3 in DNA: TGTGCCAGCAGCCTCTGGGAGTTCGACGAGCAGTACTTC. Protein product: CASSLWEFDEQYF.

The rearrangement uses TRBV5-1 and TRBJ1-2; D gene ambiguous. The V gene's germline CDR1 is SGHRS and CDR2 YFSETQ. The CDR3 is made up of 14 amino acids. V gave up 0 bases and J gave up 10 bases, with 16 bases separating them. The CDR3 bases are TGCGCCAGCAGCTTGGTGATGGCAGGCGCCACCTACACCTTC. Protein: CASSLVMAGATYTF.

This chain connects TRBV20-1 to TRBJ2-5, with no clear D. The germline CDR1 and CDR2 sequences are DFQATT and SNEGSKA (reference sequence). The V end was cut by 5 bases, the J end by 5 bases, with 12 bases between. This CDR3 has 12 amino acids. The CDR3 protein is CSASAARETQYF. In nucleotides, the CDR3 is TGCAGTGCTTCGGCCGCCCGGGAGACCCAGTACTTC.